This T cell receptor beta chain was recovered during a study of cytomegalovirus exposure and HLA in healthy donors. 13 Jbeta primers and 60 Vbeta primers were used for the PCR. Assay: immunoSEQ multiplex PCR; the TCRdb copy retains only in-frame clones and omits some. The table includes approximately 76,000 clones, about 80% detected once. Study findings and constraints: Prior analysis indicated that the majority of TCR beta V segments exhibited productivity approximately 90% or approximately 30% of the time. Within a later analysis, the majority of CMV-associated TCR beta chains appeared HLA-restricted. In a later analysis, a missense DCLRE1C variant was linked to TCR beta V- and J-gene trimming. CMV serostatus was the only immune exposure information that was available.

This clone was counted a single time. The target antigen is unknown. V lost 3 bases to trimming and J lost 7 bases, with 9 bases between them. Looked up from germline, CDR1 is GTSNPN and CDR2 is SVGIG (reference sequence). The CDR3 has 11 amino acids. Specimen: PBMCs. The source is a man aged 30-40 years in good health and CMV-seronegative. The chain uses TRBV30 and TRBJ1-2; D unresolved. CDR3 amino acids: CAWRGVVGYTF. The CDR3, as DNA: TGTGCCTGGAGGGGAGTCGTTGGCTACACCTTC.